Below are 24 T cell receptor beta chains sequenced from a single sample in a study of CD8+CD57+ T cells in acquired aplastic anemia. Both TCR beta VDJ combination and CDR3 sequence profiling were carried out. Genomic DNA was the template for this profiling. TCRdb independently ran MiXCR on the reads; one entry per CDR3 protein. The sample holds about 470,000 distinct CDR3 sequences, about a third seen once. Those patients picked for sequencing had displayed CD8+CD57+ cell expansion on flow cytometry. Sequenced input: sorted CD4+, CD8+, or CD8+CD57+ T cells (not recorded which) from PBMCs. These receptors were taken from a human donor with aplastic anemia.

The chain links TRBV7-2 to TRBJ2-2, with D perhaps matching TRBD1 (7 bases). V gave up 3 bases and J gave up 5 bases, with 13 bases separating them. CDR3 size: 15 residues. The germline V gene encodes CDR1 SGHTA and CDR2 FQGNSA. CDR3 residues: CASSFQGGETGELFF. CDR3 nucleotides: TGTGCCAGCAGCTTTCAGGGGGGCGAGACCGGGGAGCTGTTTTTT.

V and J are TRBV11-3 and TRBJ2-5, with 10 nucleotides matching TRBD1. The CDR3 totals 14 residues. After removal of 5 bases from V and 7 bases from J, the junction contained 7 bases not matched to a gene. Germline CDR1 and CDR2: SGHNT and YENEEA. CDR3 loop: CASSPGQGSGTQYF. As DNA, the CDR3 is TGTGCCAGCAGCCCGGGACAGGGGAGTGGGACCCAGTACTTC.

This clonotype has a count of ten or more. V is TRBV7-2 and J is TRBJ1-1; D ambiguous. CDR3 length: 13 amino acids. In germline, CDR1 is SGHTA, CDR2 FQGNSA. V lost 5 bases, J lost 0 bases, and 7 bases lay in between. CDR3 sequence (DNA): TGTGCCAGCAGCGCATTGGTGAACACTGAAGCTTTCTTT. This gives the protein CASSALVNTEAFF.

This clonotype was recorded at least ten times. The chain is built from TRBV2 and TRBJ2-7; D is unresolved. CDR3 length: 12 residues. Germline V CDR1 and CDR2: SNHLY, FYNNEI. The V end was cut by 6 bases, the J end by 2 bases, with 8 bases between. CDR3 bases: TGTGCCAGCAGGTGGAATACCTACGAGCAGTACTTC. This codes for CASRWNTYEQYF.

In its sample, this clonotype was seen a few times. The J gene is TRBJ2-1, the V gene TRBV10-2; 7 bases line up with TRBD1. V shed 6 bases, J shed 1 base, and the junction held 9 bases outside the gene matches. The CDR3 is 16 amino acids. Germline CDR1 WSHSY, CDR2 SAAADI. CDR3 protein: CASRIHQGESYNEQFF. CDR3 DNA sequence: TGCGCCAGCAGGATACACCAGGGGGAATCCTACAATGAGCAGTTCTTC.

This clonotype was counted only a few times. The chain has TRBV12-3 or TRBV12-4 and TRBJ1-4, with D hard to call. V shed 2 bases and J shed 6 bases, with 7 bases lying between them. The CDR3 sequence is 13 residues long. The DNA for the CDR3 is TGTGCCAGCAGTTTATTCGGGGATGAAAAACTGTTTTTT. Protein: CASSLFGDEKLFF.

The J gene is TRBJ2-7, the V gene TRBV14; D is possibly TRBD1 (5 bases). From germline, CDR1 is SGHDN and CDR2 FVKESK. Deletions cut 2 bases from V and 2 bases from J, with 16 bases between. The CDR3 loop spans 16 amino acids. CDR3 sequence: CASSQQLDSFAYEQYF. Written as DNA, the CDR3 is TGTGCCAGCAGCCAACAACTTGACAGTTTTGCCTACGAGCAGTACTTC.

In its sample, this clonotype was seen many times. The CDR3 here is CASSLERNYGYTF. For the CDR3, the DNA is TGTGCCAGCAGCTTGGAGAGGAACTATGGCTACACCTTC. This chain connects TRBV7-2 to TRBJ1-2; D gene ambiguous. CDR1 and CDR2 (germline): SGHTA, FQGNSA. The CDR3 is 13 residues long. V was trimmed by 3 bases and J by 2 bases, leaving 7 bases between them.

At least ten counts were recorded for this clonotype. This chain connects TRBV5-6 to TRBJ1-1; TRBD1 might be the D (5 bases). The CDR3 is made up of 12 amino acids. Germline assignment: CDR1 SGHDT and CDR2 YYEEEE. V lost 0 bases, J lost 8 bases, and 8 bases lay in between. The CDR3 reads CASSLGNREAFF. The CDR3 DNA is TGTGCCAGCAGCTTGGGGAACAGGGAAGCTTTCTTT. The variable domain in full, completed from reference TRBV5-6 and TRBJ1-1, reads DAGVTQSPTHLIKTRGQQVTLRCSPKSGHDTVSWYQQALGQGPQFIFQYYEEEERQRGNFPDRFSGHQFPNYSSELNVNALLLGDSALYLCASSLGNREAFFGQGTRLTVV.

V is TRBV5-6 and J is TRBJ2-1, with TRBD1 matching 7 bases. This CDR3 has 16 residues. Trimming cost V 7 bases and J 3 bases; bases outside gene matches: 13. In germline, CDR1 is SGHDT, CDR2 YYEEEE. The CDR3 DNA reads as TGTGCCAGCCAGGGGGATTGGCTAGCCTACTACAATGAGCAGTTCTTC. It encodes CASQGDWLAYYNEQFF.

This clonotype was seen many times. CDR3 sequence: CASSPTETGELFF. In DNA, the CDR3 is TGTGCCAGTAGTCCGACGGAGACCGGGGAGCTGTTTTTT. This sequence joins TRBV19 and TRBJ2-2; unclear D gene. V lost 5 bases to trimming and J lost 5 bases, with 9 bases between them. The length of the CDR3 is 13 residues. Germline V gene data show CDR1 as LNHDA and CDR2 as SQIVND (reference sequence).

Here the CDR3 DNA reads TGTGCCAGCGATAGCGCGAGTTCTGGGGCCAACGTCCTGACTTTC. Translated: CASDSASSGANVLTF. The chain couples TRBV2 to TRBJ2-6; D may be TRBD2 (5 bases). V lost 8 bases and J lost 1, with 12 bases in between. There are 15 residues in the CDR3. Germline lookup yields CDR1 SNHLY and CDR2 FYNNEI.

Many counts were recorded for this clonotype. The chain couples TRBV10-2 to TRBJ1-1; D is unresolved. The length of the CDR3 is 14 residues. CDR1 and CDR2 from the germline V gene are WSHSY and SAAADI. V lost 2 bases to trimming and J lost 6 bases, with 13 bases between them. The CDR3 nucleotides are TGCGCCAGCAGTGAGCTTTTGTTCCGGGCTGAAGCTTTCTTT. Amino acids: CASSELLFRAEAFF.

In its sample, this clonotype was seen many times. This chain links TRBV7-2 with TRBJ2-7; 7 nucleotides match TRBD1. This CDR3 comprises 14 residues. The V gene end was trimmed by 5 bases and the J gene end by 7 bases; junction bases not matched to a gene: 11. Germline assignment: CDR1 SGHTA and CDR2 FQGNSA. In DNA, the CDR3 is TGTGCCAGCAGCCCGGGTTCGACAGGGCGGGAGCAGTACTTC. It is translated as CASSPGSTGREQYF. The full variable domain, rest sourced from reference TRBV7-2 and TRBJ2-7, is GAGVSQSPSNKVTEKGKDVELRCDPISGHTALYWYRQSLGQGLEFLIYFQGNSAPDKSGLPSDRFSAERTGGSVSTLTIQRTQQEDSAVYLCASSPGSTGREQYFGPGTRLTVT.

This clonotype was seen repeatedly, ten times or more. The chain couples TRBV24-1 to TRBJ2-1; 10 nucleotides align to TRBD2. The CDR3 extends over 14 amino acids. Germline loops: CDR1 KGHDR, CDR2 SFDVKD. With 6 bases clipped from V and 7 bases from J, the junction kept 5 bases outside the gene matches. The CDR3 bases are TGTGCCACCAGTCTGTCTAGCGGGAGAAATGAGCAGTTCTTC. Residues: CATSLSSGRNEQFF.

This clonotype has a handful of counts. In DNA form, the CDR3 reads TGTGCCAGCAGTTGGGGGACCGGGACACCAGACCTCTATGGCTACACCTTC. Translation: CASSWGTGTPDLYGYTF. The chain links TRBV27 to TRBJ1-2; D might be TRBD1 (6 bases). The V end lost 4 bases, the J end lost 4 bases, and 22 bases lay between the germline ends. CDR3 size: 17 residues. The germline V gene has CDR1 MNHEY and CDR2 SMNVEV (reference sequence).

This clonotype was picked up a small number of times. The chain is built from TRBV11-2 and TRBJ2-7, with 10 bases that match TRBD1. Germline CDR1 and CDR2: SGHAT and FQNNGV. Trimming removed 5 bases from V and 2 bases from J; junction bases left unmatched: 6. This CDR3 has 15 amino acids. CDR3 region: CASSTRTGGTYEQYF. CDR3 DNA: TGTGCCAGCAGCACGCGGACAGGGGGAACCTACGAGCAGTACTTC.

The gene calls are TRBV9 and TRBJ1-1; the D is unclear. CDR3 length equals 18 residues. The V gene's germline CDR1 is SGDLS and CDR2 YYNGEE. Deletions cut 0 bases from V and 1 base from J, with 19 bases between. CDR3: CASSVDDVFGLPNTEAFF. The CDR3 bases are TGTGCCAGCAGCGTAGATGATGTATTCGGACTACCGAACACTGAAGCTTTCTTT.

Only a few counts were recorded for this clonotype. V usage is TRBV20-1 and J usage is TRBJ2-5; D unresolved. The CDR3 is 11 amino acids. The germline V and J ends were trimmed by 3 bases and 4 bases, with 6 bases remaining between them. Germline CDR1 is DFQATT and CDR2 is SNEGSKA (reference sequence). The CDR3: CSARRGETQYF. In DNA form, the CDR3 reads TGCAGTGCTAGGCGCGGAGAGACCCAGTACTTC.

This clonotype was recorded a few times. One base away lies a much larger clone, so this may be a sequencing read error. This rearrangement joins TRBV2 to TRBJ2-5, with TRBD2 as a possible D gene (5 bases). Germline values: CDR1 SNHLY, CDR2 FYNNEI. The CDR3 length is 13 residues. CDR3 in DNA: TGTGCCAACAGTGATCGGGAACGGGGGACCCAGTACTTC. Protein: CANSDRERGTQYF.

As concerns this clonotype: The junction does not match germline at one end; this may be a read error. The J gene is TRBJ1-1, the V gene TRBV19; weak D call: TRBD1 (6 bases). The CDR3 is 13 amino acids. The V gene's germline CDR1 is LNHDA and CDR2 SQIVND (reference sequence). CDR3 sequence: CASRFTGNTEASF. The CDR3 bases are TGTGCCAGTAGATTTACAGGGAACACTGAAGCTTCCTTT. Supplemented by reference TRBV19 and TRBJ1-1, the full variable domain reads DGGITQSPKYLFRKEGQNVTLSCEQNLNHDAMYWYRQDPGQGLRLIYYSQIVNDFQKGDIAEGYSVSREKKESFPLTVTSAQKNPTAFYLCASRFTGNTEASFGQGTRLTVV.

The chain employs TRBV5-6 and TRBJ2-1, with D unresolved. Germline V gives CDR1 SGHDT, CDR2 YYEEEE. The CDR3 has 15 amino acids. Trimming removed 0 bases from V and 2 bases from J, with 9 bases in between. The CDR3 bases are TGTGCCAGCAGCTTGGACAGTTCCCCCTACAATGAGCAGTTCTTC. Translation: CASSLDSSPYNEQFF.

This clonotype came up a few times. Just one base apart from a much larger clone, this may be a read error. The genes are TRBV15 and TRBJ2-5; D might be TRBD2 (6 bases). The CDR3 length is 17 residues. The germline V gene has CDR1 LNHNV and CDR2 YYDKDF (reference sequence). CDR3 region: CATSRAKESGLQEAQYF. The CDR3 DNA reads as TGTGCCACCAGCAGAGCGAAGGAAAGCGGGCTTCAAGAGGCCCAGTACTTC. The full variable domain, completed using reference TRBV15 and TRBJ2-5, is DAMVIQNPRYQVTQFGKPVTLSCSQTLNHNVMYWYQQKSSQAPKLLFHYYDKDFNNEADTPDNFQSRRPNTSFCFLDIRSPGLGDTAMYLCATSRAKESGLQEAQYFGPGTRLLVL.

This clonotype appeared many times. The rearrangement links TRBV24-1 to TRBJ2-3; the match to TRBD1 covers 8 bases. V was clipped by 3 bases and J by 4 bases; unmatched bases: 14. The CDR3 sequence is 18 residues long. Germline V gene data show CDR1 as KGHDR and CDR2 as SFDVKD. The CDR3 sequence: CATSDPIGRGHWADTQYF. The CDR3 DNA reads TGTGCCACCAGTGATCCGATCGGCAGGGGGCATTGGGCAGATACGCAGTATTTT.